This TCR beta chain stems from a study of blood T cells in healthy people across ages. Study results and limitations: Estimates of total diversity, which came from one million sequenced T cells, were considered to be underestimates.

V was pared by 4 bases and J by 7 bases, with 14 bases between. Germline V gene sequence: CDR1 SQVTM, CDR2 ANQGSEA. This CDR3 region has 14 residues. This clonotype occurred a few times. As yet, its antigen is unknown. A second about 6 to 12 cycle PCR used barcoded and J-beta primers. One entry per CDR3 protein results from TCRdb running MiXCR on the 5' RACE reads. This sample has almost 800,000 distinct CDR3 sequences, with 58% found just once. The sequenced sample was blood. This sequence was found in a man aged 25-40 years in good health. The rearrangement joins TRBV29-1 to TRBJ1-6; D is possibly TRBD1 (6 bases). The CDR3: CSVAEGQRNSPLHF. CDR3 nucleotides: TGCAGCGTTGCCGAAGGACAGCGCAATTCACCCCTCCACTTT.